The next 31 T cell receptor beta chains were all read from a single sample in a study of blood T cells in healthy people across ages. It was with a sample-barcoded 5' primer and a J-beta primer mix that a second PCR of roughly 6 to 12 cycles was run. TCRdb fed the 5' RACE reads into MiXCR, producing one record per CDR3 protein. The top ten clones hold around 10% of a sample with about 500,000 distinct CDR3 sequences, 20% to 30% of them seen once. These sequences were also reported in another study, on T cells of mothers and their children.

The specimen was blood. All receptors derive from a boy aged 5-17 years in good health.

This clonotype was counted at least ten times. The chain is built from TRBV29-1 and TRBJ1-1; D perhaps matches TRBD1 (6 bases). Trimming cost V 4 bases and J 7 bases, with 16 bases left between them. Looked up from germline, CDR1 is SQVTM and CDR2 is ANQGSEA. This CDR3 has 13 residues. CDR3 residues: CSVARGVAGEAFF. Written as DNA, the CDR3 is TGCAGCGTTGCTAGGGGGGTTGCGGGTGAAGCTTTCTTT. Combining the CDR3 with reference TRBV29-1 and TRBJ1-1 gives the whole variable domain SAVISQKPSRDICQRGTSLTIQCQVDSQVTMMFWYRQQPGQSLTLIATANQGSEATYESGFVIDKFPISRPNLTFSTLTVSNMSPEDSSIYLCSVARGVAGEAFFGQGTRLTVV.

This clonotype turned up a few times. V gene TRBV27 combines with J gene TRBJ2-5, with 8 bases that match TRBD2. The J call may not be correct, given that the DNA end is closer to TRBJ2-7. Germline CDR1 and CDR2: MNHEY and SMNVEV (reference sequence). The CDR3 is 14 amino acids. The CDR3 region has the DNA TGTGCCAGCAGTTTGAGCGGGGGTGGATACGAGCAGTACTTC. Translated: CASSLSGGGYEQYF.

This clonotype has more than one count but fewer than ten. This rearrangement joins TRBV27 to TRBJ1-1, with 7 bases fitting TRBD1. V dropped 2 bases and J dropped 7; count of bases not matched to a gene: 4. Germline V CDR1 and CDR2: MNHEY, SMNVEV (reference sequence). The CDR3 runs to 13 residues. Written as DNA, the CDR3 is TGTGCCAGCAGTTTAGGGACAGCGAATGAAGCTTTCTTT. It is translated as CASSLGTANEAFF.

J is TRBJ2-1 and V is TRBV7-8, with 7 bases fitting TRBD2. The germline gives CDR1 SGHVS, CDR2 FQNEAQ. The CDR3 totals 14 residues. Unmatched junction bases numbered 7, after V lost 4 bases and J lost 7 bases. For the CDR3, the DNA is TGTGCCAGCAGCTCTTTGACTAGCCAGAATGAGCAGTTCTTC. Protein sequence: CASSSLTSQNEQFF.

Many counts were recorded for this clonotype. CDR3 in DNA: TGCGCCAGCAGCCAAGATGCTCCGGGGGGATTCGCAACTAATGAAAAACTGTTTTTT. Encoded protein: CASSQDAPGGFATNEKLFF. The chain uses TRBV4-3 and TRBJ1-4; a weak D match, TRBD1 (5 bases). Germline CDR1 and CDR2: LGHNA and YSLEER. This CDR3 is 19 amino acids long. With 0 bases removed from V and 0 bases from J, the gap between germline ends came to 17 bases.

A word on this clonotype: Since no conserved phenylalanine or tryptophan closes the CDR3, a read error is the likely cause. V and J are TRBV10-3 and TRBJ1-3, with D perhaps matching TRBD1 (5 bases). Trimming removed 6 bases from V and 3 bases from J, with 12 bases in between. Germline CDR1 is ENHRY and CDR2 is SYGVKD. The CDR3 spans 14 residues. The CDR3 here is CAIRAAQGGNTIYL. The CDR3 coding sequence is TGTGCCATCAGGGCGGCGCAGGGTGGAAACACCATATATCTT.

This chain joins TRBV2 and TRBJ1-1, with D possibly being TRBD1 (5 bases). Germline V lookup: CDR1 SNHLY, CDR2 FYNNEI. Trimming took off 6 bases at V and 4 bases at J, with 12 bases between the two ends. The CDR3 loop spans 13 amino acids. The CDR3 DNA sequence: TGTGCCAGCAGCCCCGGGACGAGCACTGAAGCTTTCTTT. Translation gives CASSPGTSTEAFF.

There are a few counts of this clonotype. This sequence joins TRBV6-5 and TRBJ2-5; D not certain. The J call is uncertain, as TRBJ2-1 better fits the DNA end. Germline CDR1 is MNHEY and CDR2 is SVGAGI. The CDR3 sequence is 14 residues long. The CDR3 reads CASSYSSAHNEQFF. In DNA, the CDR3 is TGTGCCAGCAGTTACTCGTCCGCCCACAATGAGCAGTTCTTC.

At least ten counts were recorded for this clonotype. One end of the junction varies from germline; a read error may be responsible. This rearrangement joins TRBV5-1 to TRBJ1-1; TRBD1 agrees at 10 bases. Germline V gene sequence: CDR1 SGHRS, CDR2 YFSETQ. CDR3 size: 15 residues. CDR3 residues: CASSPGQGMNTEAFF. The CDR3 region has the DNA TGTGCCAGCTCACCGGGACAGGGGATGAACACTGAAGCTTTCTTT. Full variable domain (missing parts from reference TRBV5-1 and TRBJ1-1): KAGVTQTPRYLIKTRGQQVTLSCSPISGHRSVSWYQQTPGQGLQFLFEYFSETQRNKGNFPGRFSGRQFSNSRSEMNVSTLELGDSALYLCASSPGQGMNTEAFFGQGTRLTVV.

The gene calls are TRBV12-3 or TRBV12-4 and TRBJ2-3, with a tentative D call TRBD2 (5 bases). Trimming pared 6 bases from V and 2 bases from J, leaving 18 bases between. The CDR3 totals 16 residues. The CDR3: CASSTRDLASTDTQYF. The CDR3 DNA reads TGTGCCAGCAGCACCCGGGATTTAGCATCCACAGATACGCAGTATTTT.

This clonotype was detected a few times. The chain recombines TRBV12-3 or TRBV12-4 with TRBJ1-4; no firm D call. The CDR3 extends over 15 amino acids. Trimming stripped 1 base from V and 4 bases from J, with 10 bases between. CDR3 nucleotide sequence: TGTGCCAGCAGTTTAGAGGGAGGGCTTAATGAAAAACTGTTTTTT. This encodes CASSLEGGLNEKLFF.

The chain carries TRBV28 and TRBJ2-1, with 10 positions matching TRBD1. CDR1 MDHEN and CDR2 SYDVKM come from the germline V gene. CDR3 length: 18 residues. The ends lost 4 bases at V and 5 bases at J; junction bases unmatched: 14. Here the CDR3 reads CASSSTKRTGGYHNEQFF. For the CDR3, the DNA is TGTGCCAGCAGTTCGACCAAACGGACAGGGGGATATCACAATGAGCAGTTCTTC.

This clonotype has only a few counts. This chain connects TRBV10-3 to TRBJ1-2; D is unclear. Trimming pared 7 bases from V and 2 bases from J, leaving 11 bases between. The CDR3 sequence is 13 residues long. Germline V lookup: CDR1 ENHRY, CDR2 SYGVKD. This CDR3 reads CAITVGENYGYTF. The CDR3 nucleotides read TGTGCCATCACCGTCGGGGAAAACTATGGCTACACCTTC.

The chain recombines TRBV7-9 with TRBJ2-2; D tentatively fits TRBD1 or TRBD2 (5 bases each). Trimming took off 0 bases at V and 5 bases at J, with 16 bases between the two ends. The CDR3 loop spans 17 amino acids. Germline CDR1 SEHNR, CDR2 FQNEAQ (reference sequence). This chain's CDR3 is CASSLALGPPGTGELFF. Here the CDR3 DNA reads TGTGCCAGCAGCTTAGCTCTGGGACCGCCGGGGACCGGGGAGCTGTTTTTT.

The V and J genes are TRBV6-2 or TRBV6-3 and TRBJ2-3, with unresolved D. The CDR3 consists of 13 residues. Germline-derived CDR1 and CDR2 are MNHEY and SVGEGT. V lost 6 bases and J 6 bases, leaving 13 bases between the germline ends. The CDR3 loop reads CASSLQPTDTQYF. The CDR3 region has the DNA TGTGCCAGCAGCTTACAACCCACCGATACGCAGTATTTT.

The V and J genes are TRBV6-5 and TRBJ2-4, with no clear D. With 0 bases removed from V and 0 bases from J, the gap between germline ends came to 3 bases. Germline lookup yields CDR1 MNHEY and CDR2 SVGAGI. The CDR3 loop spans 14 amino acids. CDR3: CASSYSVAKNIQYF. For the CDR3, the DNA is TGTGCCAGCAGTTACTCGGTAGCCAAAAACATTCAGTACTTC.

This clonotype was seen only a few times. The chain joins TRBV6-4 to TRBJ2-1; 10 nucleotides align to TRBD2. V gave up 2 bases and J gave up 0 bases; unmatched junction bases: 22. Per the germline V gene, CDR1 is MRHNA and CDR2 is SNTAGT. The CDR3 contains 23 residues. For the CDR3, the DNA is TGTGCCAGCAGTGACAATGGGCTAGGGGGTAGCGGGGGGCTAGACGACTCCTACAATGAGCAGTTCTTC. It specifies CASSDNGLGGSGGLDDSYNEQFF.

V and J are TRBV19 and TRBJ2-5, with D tentatively TRBD2 (5 bases). The DNA end is a closer match to TRBJ2-1, so the J assignment may be wrong. CDR1 LNHDA and CDR2 SQIVND come from the germline V gene (reference sequence). The CDR3 runs 13 residues. As DNA, the CDR3 is TGTGCCAGTAGTATGAGAGGGTTAGATGAGCAGTTCTTC. Translated: CASSMRGLDEQFF.

The genes are TRBV29-1 and TRBJ2-7; possible D gene TRBD2, 5 bases. Germline-derived CDR1 and CDR2 are SQVTM and ANQGSEA. This CDR3 has 14 residues. Deletions cut 7 bases from V and 6 bases from J, with 22 bases between. CDR3: CSAQKGADTSEQYF. The DNA for the CDR3 is TGCAGCGCCCAAAAGGGAGCGGATACGTCCGAGCAGTACTTC.

This clonotype was seen a few times. The chain couples TRBV6-5 to TRBJ2-5; 13 bases are shared with TRBD2. CDR1 is MNHEY, CDR2 SVGAGI, per germline. V shed 5 bases and J 5 bases; nucleotides not matched to a gene: 5. The CDR3 is 15 residues long. The CDR3 reads CASSTTSGGRETQYF. CDR3 bases: TGTGCCAGCAGTACGACTAGCGGGGGGAGGGAGACCCAGTACTTC.

This clonotype turned up a few times. V is TRBV7-8 and J is TRBJ1-1; D is undetermined. Germline CDR1 reads SGHVS; CDR2 reads FQNEAQ. CDR3 length equals 14 residues. V gave up 5 bases and J gave up 1 base, with 11 bases separating them. CDR3 sequence reads: CASSPPHRNTEAFF. The CDR3 DNA follows: TGTGCCAGCAGCCCCCCCCACAGGAACACTGAAGCTTTCTTT. Looking up the rest from reference TRBV7-8 and TRBJ1-1 gives the full variable domain: GAGVSQSPRYKVAKRGQDVALRCDPISGHVSLFWYQQALGQGPEFLTYFQNEAQLDKSGLPSDRFFAERPEGSVSTLKIQRTQQEDSAVYLCASSPPHRNTEAFFGQGTRLTVV.

This rearrangement joins TRBV7-2 to TRBJ2-3, with D possibly matching TRBD2 (6 bases). Trimming shortened V by 7 bases and J by 10 bases, and 18 bases separated the two germline ends. CDR1 SGHTA and CDR2 FQGNSA come from the germline V gene. This CDR3 comprises 13 residues. CDR3 protein: CASTIGGRSAQYF. The CDR3 DNA reads as TGTGCCAGCACCATCGGGGGACGATCGGCGCAGTATTTT. The variable domain in full, completed from reference TRBV7-2 and TRBJ2-3, reads GAGVSQSPSNKVTEKGKDVELRCDPISGHTALYWYRQSLGQGLEFLIYFQGNSAPDKSGLPSDRFSAERTGGSVSTLTIQRTQQEDSAVYLCASTIGGRSAQYFGPGTRLTVL.

The CDR3 DNA follows: TGTGCCAGCTCCTCGTCACAAAAGAGAAATATCGATCAGCCCCAGCATTTT. Encoded protein: CASSSSQKRNIDQPQHF. The V gene is TRBV27, the J gene TRBJ1-5, with D hard to call. The CDR3 length is 17 residues. CDR1 MNHEY and CDR2 SMNVEV come from the germline V gene (reference sequence). The V and J ends lost 8 bases and 5 bases respectively, with 25 bases between them.

J is TRBJ2-3 and V is TRBV27, with TRBD2 matching 12 bases. Trimming cost V 5 bases and J 4 bases; bases outside gene matches: 13. The V gene's germline CDR1 is MNHEY and CDR2 SMNVEV (reference sequence). The CDR3 is 18 residues long. The CDR3 DNA is TGTGCCAGCAGTCCCGTCGGACTAGCGGGATTTGAAGCAGATACGCAGTATTTT. This gives the protein CASSPVGLAGFEADTQYF.

This clonotype was seen a few times. The CDR3, as DNA: TGTGCCAGCAGCCGATTAGGGACTAGCGGGAGTCATGAGCAGTTCTTC. The encoded protein is CASSRLGTSGSHEQFF. The rearrangement joins TRBV12-3 or TRBV12-4 to TRBJ2-5, with TRBD2 matching over 14 bases. The J call may be wrong; the DNA end is better matched by TRBJ2-1. The CDR3 length is 16 residues.

This clonotype was picked up many times. The rearrangement uses TRBV7-2 and TRBJ1-6, with a possible D match to TRBD1 (6 bases). Trimming shortened V by 3 bases and J by 5 bases, and 8 bases separated the two germline ends. In germline, CDR1 is SGHTA, CDR2 FQGNSA. The CDR3 extends over 14 amino acids. The CDR3 DNA follows: TGTGCCAGCAGCTTCGGGACAAATAATTCACCCCTCCACTTT. Translated: CASSFGTNNSPLHF. The whole variable domain, filled in from reference TRBV7-2 and TRBJ1-6, reads GAGVSQSPSNKVTEKGKDVELRCDPISGHTALYWYRQSLGQGLEFLIYFQGNSAPDKSGLPSDRFSAERTGGSVSTLTIQRTQQEDSAVYLCASSFGTNNSPLHFGNGTRLTVT.

This clonotype was counted a few times. V usage is TRBV18 and J usage is TRBJ2-5; 7 bases match TRBD2. With the DNA end fitting TRBJ2-1 better, the J assignment may be wrong. This CDR3 region has 16 residues. The V gene's germline CDR1 is KGHSH and CDR2 LQKENI. CDR3 region: CASSPLQAGTYNEQFF. The CDR3 DNA sequence: TGTGCCAGCTCACCACTTCAAGCGGGGACCTACAATGAGCAGTTCTTC.

CDR3 bases: TGTGCCAGCAGCTCACAGGGATATGATGAGCAGTTCTTC. Its protein product is CASSSQGYDEQFF. This rearrangement joins TRBV7-8 to TRBJ2-1; the D gene is possibly TRBD1 (6 bases). Per the germline V gene, CDR1 is SGHVS and CDR2 is FQNEAQ. The CDR3 runs 13 residues. V was clipped by 4 bases and J by 8 bases, with 12 bases between them.

This clonotype was observed a handful of times. The rearrangement uses TRBV4-1 and TRBJ2-1, with a weak D call TRBD1 (5 bases). Deletions cut 0 bases from V and 4 bases from J, with 10 bases between. Germline-derived CDR1 and CDR2 are MGHRA and YSYEKL. CDR3 length: 15 residues. The CDR3 DNA reads as TGCGCCAGCAGCCAAGATTTACAGGTATACAATGAGCAGTTCTTC. Protein sequence: CASSQDLQVYNEQFF.

This clonotype was seen a handful of times. The chain employs TRBV7-2 and TRBJ1-2, with unresolved D. Between the trimmed V and J ends, which lost 4 bases and 2 bases, there was a span of 5 bases. CDR1 and CDR2 from the germline V gene are SGHTA and FQGNSA. The CDR3 sequence is 12 residues long. As DNA, the CDR3 is TGTGCCAGCAGCTCCTTGAACTATGGCTACACCTTC. Translated: CASSSLNYGYTF.

V and J are TRBV27 and TRBJ2-5; D uncertain. Trimming removed 8 bases from V and 2 bases from J, with 15 bases in between. There are 14 residues in the CDR3. Germline CDR1 and CDR2: MNHEY and SMNVEV (reference sequence). The CDR3 loop reads CASGKTGDQETQYF. CDR3 DNA sequence: TGTGCCAGCGGTAAGACTGGCGATCAAGAGACCCAGTACTTC.